Following are 30 T cell receptor beta chains from one sample sequenced in a study of CD8+CD57+ T cells in acquired aplastic anemia. Investigators profiled TCR beta VDJ and CDR3 from genomic DNA template. One entry per CDR3 protein, called by TCRdb with MiXCR from the reads. The sample lists over 40,000 distinct CDR3 sequences; roughly 63% were seen once. All sequencing subjects had displayed CD8+CD57+ cell expansion on flow cytometry. Sequenced material: sorted CD4+, CD8+, or CD8+CD57+ T cells (not recorded which) from PBMCs. These receptor sequences come from a human donor with aplastic anemia.

The chain combines TRBV24-1 with TRBJ1-5, with unresolved D. This CDR3 has 12 amino acids. Germline V gene sequence: CDR1 KGHDR, CDR2 SFDVKD. V shed 1 base and J shed 7 bases, with 4 bases lying between them. CDR3 sequence reads: CATSDFRQPQHF. DNA for the CDR3: TGTGCCACCAGTGATTTCCGACAGCCCCAGCATTTT.

This clonotype has a single count. The chain couples TRBV6-1 to TRBJ1-2; no clear D. Germline V gene lookup returns CDR1 MNHNS and CDR2 SASEGT. The CDR3 consists of 13 residues. Trimming took 6 bases from V and 8 from J, leaving 16 bases between them. CDR3 bases: TGTGCCAGCAGCCAGAGACGGCTACAGGGCTACACCTTC. It yields the protein CASSQRRLQGYTF.

The V gene is TRBV20-1, the J gene TRBJ1-5, with TRBD1 as a possible D gene (6 bases). Germline V CDR1 and CDR2: DFQATT, SNEGSKA (reference sequence). Trimming stripped 6 bases from V and 0 bases from J, with 15 bases between. CDR3 length equals 15 residues. CDR3 nucleotides: TGCAGTGCCCTCGGACAGAAGAATAGCAATCAGCCCCAGCATTTT. It encodes CSALGQKNSNQPQHF.

The genes are TRBV10-3 and TRBJ2-7, with D unresolved. CDR1 is ENHRY, CDR2 SYGVKD, per germline. The CDR3 sequence is 12 residues long. Between the trimmed V and J ends, which lost 9 bases and 1 base, there was a span of 10 bases. The CDR3 DNA sequence: TGTGCCATTAGCCCACGGTCCTACGAGCAGTACTTC. This encodes CAISPRSYEQYF.

This clonotype was found once. The V gene is TRBV5-1, the J gene TRBJ1-2, with D maybe TRBD1 (6 bases). Trimming removed 4 bases at V and 6 bases at J, with 19 bases between. The germline CDR1 and CDR2 sequences are SGHRS and YFSETQ. This CDR3 region has 15 residues. The CDR3 region is CASSPDGQYGHGYTF. CDR3 DNA: TGCGCCAGCAGCCCGGACGGACAGTACGGCCATGGCTACACCTTC.

The V and J genes are TRBV19 and TRBJ1-5, with D possibly TRBD1 on 5 matching bases. V was shortened by 5 bases and J by 3 bases, with 14 bases between the two germline ends. The CDR3 extends over 15 amino acids. Germline assignment: CDR1 LNHDA and CDR2 SQIVND (reference sequence). CDR3: CASSPGRSLNQPQHF. The CDR3 DNA follows: TGTGCCAGTAGTCCGGGACGGAGCCTCAATCAGCCCCAGCATTTT.

The rearrangement uses TRBV7-9 and TRBJ2-6; no definite D call. V was trimmed by 3 bases and J by 15 bases, leaving 0 bases between them. The CDR3 totals 8 residues. Per germline, CDR1 SEHNR and CDR2 FQNEAQ (reference sequence). CDR3 amino acids: CASSFLTF. CDR3 bases: TGTGCCAGCAGCTTCCTGACTTTC.

The chain couples TRBV2 to TRBJ2-7; TRBD1 might be the D (5 bases). V was clipped by 6 bases and J by 2 bases, with 11 bases between them. This CDR3 is 13 amino acids long. Germline loops: CDR1 SNHLY, CDR2 FYNNEI. The CDR3 coding sequence is TGTGCCAGCAGCCTGTTGGGGCCCTACGAGCAGTACTTC. It is translated as CASSLLGPYEQYF.

V is TRBV27 and J is TRBJ1-1, with TRBD1 identical over 8 bases. V was pared by 5 bases and J by 7 bases, with 12 bases of the junction left unmatched. The germline V gene has CDR1 MNHEY and CDR2 SMNVEV (reference sequence). The CDR3 contains 15 residues. DNA of the CDR3: TGTGCCAGCAGTCAAGCCCCGGACAGGGAAAATGAAGCTTTCTTT. Translated, it gives CASSQAPDRENEAFF.

Details on this clonotype: The junction departs from the called germline gene at one end, perhaps through a read error. In DNA, the CDR3 is TGCGCCAGCAATTTGGGACAGAAGAGCTCCTACGAGCAGTACTTC. Its translation is CASNLGQKSSYEQYF. V usage is TRBV19 and J usage is TRBJ2-7; 7 bases map to TRBD1. Germline V gene sequence: CDR1 LNHDA, CDR2 SQIVND (reference sequence). The CDR3 is made up of 15 amino acids.

About this clonotype itself: Being one base from a much bigger clone, this may be a read error. The chain employs TRBV6-1 and TRBJ2-7; unclear D gene. The CDR3 is made up of 13 amino acids. The germline gives CDR1 MNHNS, CDR2 SASEGT. Trimming removed 6 bases at V and 4 bases at J, with 13 bases between. The DNA of the CDR3 is TGTGCCAGCAGCCAGGCTGTGGGGTACGAGCAGTACGTC. Amino acid sequence: CASSQAVGYEQYV.

About this clonotype: A single base separates this from a much larger clone, so it may be a read error. CDR3 in DNA: TGTGCCAGCAGTTGGACAGAACTGATGAGCACTGAAGCTTTCTTT. Translation: CASSWTELMSTEAFF. V usage is TRBV6-5 and J usage is TRBJ1-1; a possible D gene is TRBD1 (6 bases). Per germline, CDR1 MNHEY and CDR2 SVGAGI. The CDR3 sequence is 15 residues long. V dropped 4 bases and J dropped 4 bases, with 16 bases sitting between them.

There are many counts of this clonotype. CDR3 DNA: TGTGCCAGCAGCCAGGACAGGCAGCCCCAGCATTTT. Amino acids: CASSQDRQPQHF. This chain joins TRBV7-9 and TRBJ1-5; 7 nucleotides line up with TRBD1. Trimming at V came to 5 bases and at J to 7 bases, leaving 2 bases not matched to a gene. The CDR3 contains 12 residues. Germline CDR1 reads SEHNR; CDR2 reads FQNEAQ (reference sequence). The full variable domain, its missing parts supplied by reference TRBV7-9 and TRBJ1-5, is DTGVSQNPRHKITKRGQNVTFRCDPISEHNRLYWYRQTLGQGPEFLTYFQNEAQLEKSRLLSDRFSAERPKGSFSTLEIQRTEQGDSAMYLCASSQDRQPQHFGDGTRLSIL.

In this sample, this clonotype turned up many times. V and J are TRBV20-1 and TRBJ2-7; 8 bases are a match to TRBD1. The germline gives CDR1 DFQATT, CDR2 SNEGSKA (reference sequence). The V gene end was trimmed by 5 bases and the J gene end by 3 bases; junction bases not matched to a gene: 6. CDR3 length equals 13 residues. CDR3 DNA sequence: TGCAGTGCTTTCCCCGACAGGGGCTACGAGCAGTACTTC. This encodes CSAFPDRGYEQYF.

The chain has TRBV10-3 and TRBJ2-7, with 10 nucleotides matching TRBD1. This CDR3 is built from 15 residues. The V and J ends lost 4 bases and 3 bases, in that order; junction bases with no gene match: 6. Germline V gene lookup returns CDR1 ENHRY and CDR2 SYGVKD. The DNA for the CDR3 is TGTGCCATCAGTGGGGGGGACAGGGGAATCTACGAGCAGTACTTC. Amino acid sequence: CAISGGDRGIYEQYF.

The gene calls are TRBV7-2 and TRBJ2-5; D is uncertain. The ends were cut back, 4 bases at V and 5 bases at J, with 5 bases in the middle. In germline, CDR1 is SGHTA, CDR2 FQGNSA. The CDR3 is made up of 11 amino acids. The chain's CDR3 is CASSWLETQYF. Here the CDR3 DNA reads TGTGCCAGCAGCTGGTTGGAGACCCAGTACTTC.

Ten or more counts support this clonotype. One junction end does not reproduce the germline sequence, and a read error may be involved. The gene calls are TRBV7-7 and TRBJ2-5; TRBD1 might be the D (6 bases). The CDR3 extends over 15 amino acids. CDR1 is SSHAT, CDR2 FNYEAQ, per germline (reference sequence). The DNA for the CDR3 is TGTGCTAGCAGCTTAGCGCGGACAGAGCAAGAGACCCAGTACTTC. Translated, it gives CASSLARTEQETQYF.

This rearrangement joins TRBV7-6 to TRBJ2-1; 8 nucleotides line up with TRBD2. From germline, CDR1 is SGHVS and CDR2 FNYEAQ. The CDR3 consists of 15 residues. J was trimmed by 9 bases and V by 5 bases; bases with no gene match: 12. In DNA form, the CDR3 reads TGTGCCAGCAGCGTATCAGCGGGGGCTGGGGGTGAGCAGTTCTTC. This encodes CASSVSAGAGGEQFF.

This chain joins TRBV2 and TRBJ1-6; no clear D gene. V was trimmed by 7 bases and J by 1 base, leaving 8 bases between them. The CDR3 is 14 residues long. CDR1 SNHLY and CDR2 FYNNEI come from the germline V gene. CDR3 region: CASNPRSYNSPLHF. The DNA of the CDR3 is TGTGCCAGCAATCCCCGGTCCTATAATTCACCCCTCCACTTT.

This clonotype was seen just once. This chain uses TRBV19 with TRBJ2-5; D might be TRBD1 or TRBD2, each matching 6 bases. The length of the CDR3 is 14 residues. V lost 4 bases and J lost 4, with 13 bases in between. CDR1 is LNHDA and CDR2 is SQIVND in the germline V gene (reference sequence). The CDR3 nucleotides read TGTGCCAGTAGTAAGGGGGGCCTCCGAGAGACCCAGTACTTC. Its protein product is CASSKGGLRETQYF.

The chain joins TRBV7-3 to TRBJ2-3, with TRBD2 matching over 8 bases. The J segment lost 4 bases and the V segment lost 6 bases, leaving 6 bases of the junction unmatched. In germline, CDR1 is SGHTA, CDR2 FQGTGA. This CDR3 region has 14 residues. CDR3 bases: TGTGCCAGCAGGCTTGGCGGGGGGTCAGATACGCAGTATTTT. Amino acid sequence: CASRLGGGSDTQYF.

The chain links TRBV10-2 to TRBJ2-5, with TRBD2 identical over 15 bases. The CDR3 has 15 amino acids. The germline V gene has CDR1 WSHSY and CDR2 SAAADI. Losses at the gene ends were 4 bases for V and 14 bases for J; bases not matched to a gene: 11. CDR3 amino acids: CASSAVGLAGGDYYF. Here the CDR3 DNA reads TGCGCCAGCAGTGCCGTCGGACTAGCGGGAGGGGATTACTACTTC.

In this sample, this clonotype turned up many times. V and J are TRBV29-1 and TRBJ2-5, with 9 nucleotides matching TRBD1. CDR1 is SQVTM, CDR2 ANQGSEA, per germline. With 3 bases clipped from V and 2 bases from J, the junction kept 7 bases outside the gene matches. This CDR3 has 15 residues. The CDR3 protein is CSVETDRGVQETQYF. CDR3 DNA sequence: TGCAGCGTTGAGACGGACAGGGGAGTTCAAGAGACCCAGTACTTC.

This chain uses TRBV15 with TRBJ2-7, with D unresolved. Per germline, CDR1 LNHNV and CDR2 YYDKDF (reference sequence). The CDR3 has 14 amino acids. The V gene lost 0 bases and the J gene lost 1 base, with 7 bases spanning the gap. CDR3 sequence reads: CATSRESPSYEQYF. DNA of the CDR3: TGTGCCACCAGCAGAGAAAGCCCTTCCTACGAGCAGTACTTC.

The chain uses TRBV11-2 and TRBJ2-7; tentative D call: TRBD2 (5 bases). This CDR3 contains 19 residues. Germline V gives CDR1 SGHAT, CDR2 FQNNGV. The germline V and J ends were trimmed by 4 bases and 0 bases, with 25 bases remaining between them. Here the CDR3 reads CASSSPPPGLSESSYEQYF. CDR3 bases: TGTGCCAGCAGCTCGCCCCCTCCTGGACTGTCTGAAAGCTCCTACGAGCAGTACTTC.

In this sample, this clonotype turned up a few times. This clone may be a read error of a much larger clone one base away. This rearrangement joins TRBV7-8 to TRBJ1-3; a possible D gene is TRBD1 (5 bases). CDR1 is SGHVS and CDR2 is FQNEAQ in the germline V gene. The CDR3 is made up of 16 amino acids. The CDR3 protein is CASSARWGTAGDTIYF. DNA of the CDR3: TGTGCCAGCAGCGCGAGGTGGGGGACCGCTGGAGACACCATATATTTT.

This rearrangement joins TRBV9 to TRBJ2-2; TRBD2 matches at 8 bases. The junction had 6 bases not matched to a gene; V was cut back by 4 bases and J by 7 bases. Germline V gene data show CDR1 as SGDLS and CDR2 as YYNGEE. This CDR3 is 14 amino acids long. CDR3 sequence: CASSFRTSLGELFF. CDR3 DNA sequence: TGTGCCAGCAGCTTTAGGACTAGCCTCGGGGAGCTGTTTTTT.

This chain links TRBV20-1 with TRBJ1-5; 9 positions match TRBD1. Germline CDR1 DFQATT, CDR2 SNEGSKA (reference sequence). The trim removed 5 bases at V and 4 bases at J, leaving 15 bases unmatched. The CDR3 is made up of 17 amino acids. CDR3 protein: CSARTGQGRPSNQPQHF. CDR3 DNA: TGCAGTGCTCGCACGGGACAGGGTCGTCCCTCTAATCAGCCCCAGCATTTT.

This clonotype was picked up many times. The V gene is TRBV2, the J gene TRBJ2-1; weak D call: TRBD2 (6 bases). Germline CDR1 SNHLY, CDR2 FYNNEI. The CDR3 spans 14 residues. Trimming removed 7 bases from V and 0 bases from J, with 10 bases in between. The CDR3 DNA follows: TGTGCCAGCAATGCGGGACCCTCCTACAATGAGCAGTTCTTC. Its translation is CASNAGPSYNEQFF. The complete variable domain, with remaining parts taken from reference TRBV2 and TRBJ2-1, reads EPEVTQTPSHQVTQMGQEVILRCVPISNHLYFYWYRQILGQKVEFLVSFYNNEISEKSEIFDDQFSVERPDGSNFTLKIRSTKLEDSAMYFCASNAGPSYNEQFFGPGTRLTVL.

The rearrangement uses TRBV29-1 and TRBJ2-1, with D possibly being TRBD1 (7 bases). The V and J ends lost 6 bases and 3 bases respectively, with 12 bases between them. CDR3 length: 13 residues. The germline V gene has CDR1 SQVTM and CDR2 ANQGSEA. The CDR3 loop is CSVQGGNYNEQFF. CDR3 nucleotide sequence: TGCAGCGTCCAGGGGGGAAACTACAATGAGCAGTTCTTC.